Below, 17 T cell receptor beta chains from the same sample are listed, as sequenced in a study of beta chain features in type 1 diabetes. Study conclusions and caveats: The study found moderately but significantly shorter TCRB CDR3s in all four CD4+ subsets of Type 1 diabetes patients.

Of the isolated RNA, all was reverse transcribed, and so the sequenced material was expressed TCRB transcripts. Assay: immunoSEQ multiplex PCR; the TCRdb copy retains only in-frame clones and omits some. The data show about 260,000 clones, with roughly 20% seen just once and around 0.028% held by the top ten. These TCRs' antigens remain unknown. Sequenced sample: naive CD4+ T cells from blood. All receptors come from a woman aged 35 to 49 with type 1 diabetes.

The table lists this clone with a few counts. In DNA, the CDR3 is TGTGCCAGCAGCCCAGGAAACTATGGCTACACCTTC. Protein sequence: CASSPGNYGYTF. The chain couples TRBV6-5 to TRBJ1-2; no clear D. Germline CDR1 MNHEY, CDR2 SVGAGI. Between the trimmed V and J ends, which lost 6 bases and 2 bases, there was a span of 7 bases. This CDR3 has 12 residues.

The table lists this clone with a few counts. The chain is built from TRBV25-1 and TRBJ1-6, with D perhaps matching TRBD1 (5 bases). V shed 4 bases and J shed 7 bases, with 11 bases lying between them. CDR3 size: 14 residues. The germline V gene has CDR1 MGHDK and CDR2 SYGVNS. In DNA form, the CDR3 reads TGTGCCAGCAGTGCTGCATGGGGCAATTCACCCCTCCACTTT. Translating it yields CASSAAWGNSPLHF.

This clone has more than one count but fewer than ten. The chain combines TRBV30 with TRBJ2-1; D gene ambiguous. From germline, CDR1 is GTSNPN and CDR2 SVGIG (reference sequence). V dropped 1 base and J dropped 0 bases, with 13 bases sitting between them. The CDR3 has 16 amino acids. This CDR3 is CAWSDSPALSYNEQFF. CDR3 DNA: TGTGCCTGGAGTGACTCACCCGCTCTCTCCTACAATGAGCAGTTCTTC.

V and J are TRBV5-6 and TRBJ2-4; 7 nucleotides agree with TRBD1. Germline CDR1 is SGHDT and CDR2 is YYEEEE. V lost 4 bases and J lost 4; bases outside the gene matches: 5. The CDR3 has 14 amino acids. The CDR3 region has the DNA TGTGCCAGCAGCCCATGGACAGGAAAAAACATTCAGTACTTC. Encoded protein: CASSPWTGKNIQYF.

The chain joins TRBV7-9 to TRBJ1-5, with 9 bases fitting TRBD1. CDR1 is SEHNR, CDR2 FQNEAQ, per germline (reference sequence). The CDR3 is 16 amino acids. The trim removed 5 bases at V and 0 bases at J, leaving 5 bases unmatched. DNA of the CDR3: TGTGCCAGCAGCCCGGGGACAGGGTATAGCAATCAGCCCCAGCATTTT. It codes for CASSPGTGYSNQPQHF.

The rearrangement links TRBV5-4 to TRBJ2-3; 7 nucleotides match TRBD2. The CDR3 runs to 17 residues. Germline CDR1 and CDR2: SGHNT and YYREEE (reference sequence). Trimming removed 3 bases from V and 2 bases from J; junction bases left unmatched: 12. The CDR3 DNA reads TGTGCCAGCAGCTGGAGAAGGCCGGGGGGATACACAGATACGCAGTATTTT. As protein: CASSWRRPGGYTDTQYF.

V is TRBV5-1 and J is TRBJ2-7; possible D gene TRBD1, 6 bases. CDR1 and CDR2 (germline): SGHRS, YFSETQ. The CDR3 has 12 residues. V was pared by 4 bases and J by 5 bases, with 10 bases between. The CDR3 DNA follows: TGCGCCAGCAGCCCTCACAGGGACGAGCAGTACTTC. This gives the protein CASSPHRDEQYF.

The V call is TRBV25-1, the J call TRBJ2-3, with 12 bases lining up with TRBD2. This CDR3 contains 15 residues. The J segment lost 6 bases and the V segment lost 6 bases, leaving 7 bases of the junction unmatched. Germline assignment: CDR1 MGHDK and CDR2 SYGVNS. The CDR3 sequence is CASSLTSGGPDTQYF. In nucleotides, the CDR3 is TGTGCCAGCAGCTTGACTAGCGGGGGCCCGGATACGCAGTATTTT.

This chain joins TRBV4-3 and TRBJ2-7; D gene ambiguous. This CDR3 is 15 amino acids long. Trimming removed 1 base from V and 0 bases from J, with 10 bases in between. Per the germline V gene, CDR1 is LGHNA and CDR2 is YSLEER. CDR3 nucleotide sequence: TGCGCCAGCAGCCAAGTGCCCGCGGACTCCTACGAGCAGTACTTC. This encodes CASSQVPADSYEQYF.

This clone has more than one count but fewer than ten. This chain links TRBV30 with TRBJ2-4; tentative D call: TRBD1 (7 bases). This CDR3 is built from 15 residues. V was trimmed by 3 bases and J by 0 bases, leaving 12 bases between them. Per the germline V gene, CDR1 is GTSNPN and CDR2 is SVGIG (reference sequence). CDR3: CAWRAGGLAKNIQYF. CDR3 sequence (DNA): TGTGCCTGGAGGGCAGGGGGGCTAGCCAAAAACATTCAGTACTTC.

The chain employs TRBV7-2 and TRBJ1-1; D call uncertain. Trimming pared 1 base from V and 6 bases from J, leaving 27 bases between. CDR1 is SGHTA, CDR2 FQGNSA, per germline. This CDR3 region has 19 residues. The CDR3 DNA sequence: TGTGCCAGCAGCTTAGTAAGTGTGGCGGCGAGAGGGAATTTCGCTGAAGCTTTCTTT. The encoded protein is CASSLVSVAARGNFAEAFF. Variable domain in full (rest from reference TRBV7-2 and TRBJ1-1): GAGVSQSPSNKVTEKGKDVELRCDPISGHTALYWYRQSLGQGLEFLIYFQGNSAPDKSGLPSDRFSAERTGGSVSTLTIQRTQQEDSAVYLCASSLVSVAARGNFAEAFFGQGTRLTVV.

This rearrangement joins TRBV14 to TRBJ2-3; D ambiguous. Per germline, CDR1 SGHDN and CDR2 FVKESK. CDR3 length: 15 residues. The ends were cut back, 2 bases at V and 2 bases at J, with 11 bases in the middle. CDR3 loop: CASSQLNTDTDTQYF. The CDR3 region has the DNA TGTGCCAGCAGCCAACTCAATACAGACACAGATACGCAGTATTTT.

The rearrangement links TRBV9 to TRBJ2-2, with D possibly being TRBD1 (5 bases). Trimming took off 1 base at V and 0 bases at J, with 16 bases between the two ends. The CDR3 extends over 18 amino acids. Per the germline V gene, CDR1 is SGDLS and CDR2 is YYNGEE. DNA of the CDR3: TGTGCCAGCAGCGTAATGGGAACAGGCTCCTCGAACACCGGGGAGCTGTTTTTT. Amino acids: CASSVMGTGSSNTGELFF.

This sequence joins TRBV11-2 and TRBJ2-4, with 9 nucleotides matching TRBD1. The CDR3 extends over 15 amino acids. Germline CDR1 SGHAT, CDR2 FQNNGV. The trim removed 2 bases at V and 9 bases at J, leaving 8 bases unmatched. For the CDR3, the DNA is TGTGCCAGCAGCTTAATAGGACAGGGGTCTAGCATTCAGTACTTC. This sequence encodes CASSLIGQGSSIQYF.

This clone has more than one count but fewer than ten. J is TRBJ1-6 and V is TRBV18; 7 bases match TRBD1. Trimming removed 2 bases from V and 7 bases from J; junction bases left unmatched: 5. The CDR3 runs to 15 residues. CDR1 and CDR2 (germline): KGHSH, LQKENI. The CDR3 sequence: CASSPAEGANSPLHF. In nucleotides, the CDR3 is TGTGCCAGCTCACCAGCGGAGGGGGCCAATTCACCCCTCCACTTT.

This clone came up once. The J gene is TRBJ2-1, the V gene TRBV7-3, with 9 bases aligning to TRBD1. This CDR3 is built from 15 residues. With V trimmed by 5 bases and J by 7 bases, 9 bases remained unmatched. Germline assignment: CDR1 SGHTA and CDR2 FQGTGA. The CDR3 DNA reads TGTGCCAGCAGCCTCGCGGGACAGGGCTTTAATGAGCAGTTCTTC. It codes for CASSLAGQGFNEQFF.

This rearrangement joins TRBV28 to TRBJ2-6, with 8 bases that match TRBD1. Trimming removed 9 bases from V and 4 bases from J; junction bases left unmatched: 8. This CDR3 comprises 15 residues. Per germline, CDR1 MDHEN and CDR2 SYDVKM. CDR3 DNA sequence: TGTGCCAGTTTGACAGGGGCAAGGGGGGCCAACGTCCTGACTTTC. This codes for CASLTGARGANVLTF.